The 28 T cell receptor beta chains below come from one sample, sequenced in a study of blood T cell repertoires in COVID-19. Measured with immunoSEQ multiplex PCR; TCRdb has only the in-frame clones, and not every one. The sample records some 390,000 clones, approximately 89% being singletons. Sequencing input: peripheral blood. These receptors were obtained from a woman aged 40 to 49 with COVID-19, enrolled during active disease.

The chain uses TRBV24-1 and TRBJ2-7; TRBD1 aligns across 11 bases. This CDR3 spans 15 amino acids. J lost 5 bases, V lost 6 bases, and 8 bases had no gene match. Germline CDR1 is KGHDR and CDR2 is SFDVKD. The chain's CDR3 is CATSNPRTGGNEQYF. As DNA, the CDR3 is TGTGCCACCAGTAATCCACGGACAGGGGGCAACGAGCAGTACTTC.

V usage is TRBV5-1 and J usage is TRBJ2-1; 12 bases fit TRBD2. The CDR3 contains 14 residues. Trimming cost V 5 bases and J 8 bases; bases outside gene matches: 5. Germline-derived CDR1 and CDR2 are SGHRS and YFSETQ. The CDR3 region has the DNA TGCGCCAGCAGGTCGACTAGCGGGAGCGATGAGCAGTTCTTC. Translated, it gives CASRSTSGSDEQFF.

This chain connects TRBV24-1 to TRBJ1-4, with 7 bases fitting TRBD1. The V and J ends lost 3 bases and 2 bases, in that order; junction bases with no gene match: 2. Germline CDR1 KGHDR, CDR2 SFDVKD. The CDR3 totals 15 residues. This CDR3 reads CATSDATGTNEKLFF. The CDR3 nucleotides read TGTGCCACCAGTGATGCGACAGGGACTAATGAAAAACTGTTTTTT.

V is TRBV7-2 and J is TRBJ2-5, with D uncertain. V was cut by 4 bases and J by 0 bases, with 6 bases left in between. The CDR3 loop spans 13 amino acids. The germline V gene encodes CDR1 SGHTA and CDR2 FQGNSA. DNA for the CDR3: TGTGCCAGCAGCTACGGGTACCAAGAGACCCAGTACTTC. Translating it yields CASSYGYQETQYF.

V gene TRBV7-9 combines with J gene TRBJ1-3; unclear D gene. The CDR3 extends over 15 amino acids. The germline V gene has CDR1 SEHNR and CDR2 FQNEAQ (reference sequence). The V end lost 1 base, the J end lost 0 bases, and 7 bases lay between the germline ends. The CDR3 is CASSLDGGSGNTIYF. CDR3 DNA: TGTGCCAGCAGCTTAGACGGAGGCTCTGGAAACACCATATATTTT.

The chain uses TRBV9 and TRBJ2-3; TRBD1 agrees at 7 bases. In germline, CDR1 is SGDLS, CDR2 YYNGEE. CDR3 length equals 15 residues. J gave up 3 bases and V 0 bases, and 4 bases lay outside the gene matches. CDR3 in amino acids: CASSVDTGDTDTQYF. Written as DNA, the CDR3 is TGTGCCAGCAGCGTAGATACAGGGGATACAGATACGCAGTATTTT.

The chain couples TRBV7-2 to TRBJ1-6; D gene unclear. V lost 8 bases to trimming and J lost 0 bases, with 17 bases between them. The germline gives CDR1 SGHTA, CDR2 FQGNSA. The CDR3 loop spans 17 amino acids. CDR3 amino acids: CASQKSYGSSYNSPLHF. For the CDR3, the DNA is TGTGCCAGCCAAAAAAGTTACGGGAGCTCCTATAATTCACCCCTCCACTTT.

The chain carries TRBV11-2 and TRBJ1-4; maybe TRBD1 (6 bases). CDR3 length equals 15 residues. Trimming removed 4 bases from V and 7 bases from J, with 16 bases in between. In germline, CDR1 is SGHAT, CDR2 FQNNGV. Here the CDR3 DNA reads TGTGCCAGCAGCTCCGGACAGTTTCAGGCTGAAAAACTGTTTTTT. Translation gives CASSSGQFQAEKLFF.

In this sample, this clone turned up once. The V call is TRBV2, the J call TRBJ1-4, with TRBD1 as a possible D gene (5 bases). There are 20 residues in the CDR3. Trimming took off 4 bases at V and 10 bases at J, with 34 bases between the two ends. In germline, CDR1 is SNHLY, CDR2 FYNNEI. CDR3 nucleotides: TGTGCCAGCAGTGGGGGACTTTCCCCGGGGGAAAAATTGCGTCCCGTAAAACTGTTTTTT. It codes for CASSGGLSPGEKLRPVKLFF.

J is TRBJ1-4 and V is TRBV6-6, with TRBD1 as a possible D gene (5 bases). The CDR3 sequence is 16 residues long. From germline, CDR1 is MNHNY and CDR2 SVGAGI (reference sequence). Trimming left V 6 bases short and J 1 base short, with 15 bases between. CDR3 residues: CASSLGGEGTNEKLFF. The CDR3 DNA is TGTGCCAGCAGCCTTGGGGGGGAGGGAACTAATGAAAAACTGTTTTTT.

The gene calls are TRBV28 and TRBJ2-2, with D maybe TRBD2 (6 bases). Trimming shortened V by 2 bases and J by 0 bases, and 16 bases separated the two germline ends. CDR3 length: 18 amino acids. In germline, CDR1 is MDHEN, CDR2 SYDVKM. CDR3: CASSLIGARLANTGELFF. In DNA form, the CDR3 reads TGTGCCAGCAGTTTAATAGGTGCCAGACTAGCGAACACCGGGGAGCTGTTTTTT.

The chain is built from TRBV7-2 and TRBJ1-2; a possible D gene is TRBD1 (5 bases). The CDR3 spans 15 residues. The germline CDR1 and CDR2 sequences are SGHTA and FQGNSA. Trimming stripped 3 bases from V and 7 bases from J, with 18 bases between. The CDR3: CASSLIIGGDGGYTF. Written as DNA, the CDR3 is TGTGCCAGCAGCTTGATTATAGGAGGGGATGGTGGCTACACCTTC.

The chain joins TRBV5-1 to TRBJ2-3; the match to TRBD2 covers 9 bases. Germline CDR1 reads SGHRS; CDR2 reads YFSETQ. The V gene end was trimmed by 6 bases and the J gene end by 1 base; junction bases not matched to a gene: 6. The CDR3 totals 15 residues. The CDR3 region is CASTLGGRGTDTQYF. CDR3 nucleotides: TGCGCCAGCACATTGGGCGGGAGGGGCACAGATACGCAGTATTTT. Variable domain in full (rest from reference TRBV5-1 and TRBJ2-3): KAGVTQTPRYLIKTRGQQVTLSCSPISGHRSVSWYQQTPGQGLQFLFEYFSETQRNKGNFPGRFSGRQFSNSRSEMNVSTLELGDSALYLCASTLGGRGTDTQYFGPGTRLTVL.

J is TRBJ1-4 and V is TRBV5-1, with D possibly being TRBD1 (6 bases). From germline, CDR1 is SGHRS and CDR2 YFSETQ. Between the trimmed V and J ends, which lost 0 bases and 5 bases, there was a span of 11 bases. The CDR3 sequence is 15 residues long. CDR3 nucleotide sequence: TGCGCCAGCAGCTTGGGCAGGGGCGCGAATGAAAAACTGTTTTTT. This codes for CASSLGRGANEKLFF.

The CDR3, as DNA: TGTGCCAGCAGCTTATACACAGGGCGTGAAGCTTTCTTT. Translating it yields CASSLYTGREAFF. The chain links TRBV7-3 to TRBJ1-1; D is perhaps TRBD1 (6 bases). CDR3 length equals 13 residues. V was trimmed by 2 bases and J by 7 bases, leaving 11 bases between them. Germline lookup yields CDR1 SGHTA and CDR2 FQGTGA. Variable domain in full (rest from reference TRBV7-3 and TRBJ1-1): GAGVSQTPSNKVTEKGKYVELRCDPISGHTALYWYRQSLGQGPEFLIYFQGTGAADDSGLPNDRFFAVRPEGSVSTLKIQRTERGDSAVYLCASSLYTGREAFFGQGTRLTVV.

J is TRBJ2-5 and V is TRBV6-2 or TRBV6-3; D is possibly TRBD1 (6 bases). Trimming removed 0 bases from V and 5 bases from J, with 10 bases in between. This CDR3 region has 14 residues. Germline lookup yields CDR1 MNHEY and CDR2 SVGEGT. The CDR3 protein is CASSYSGAGETQYF. DNA for the CDR3: TGTGCCAGCAGTTACTCGGGGGCTGGGGAGACCCAGTACTTC.

This chain connects TRBV28 to TRBJ1-2; 7 positions agree with TRBD1. After removal of 6 bases from V and 3 bases from J, the junction contained 16 bases not matched to a gene. Germline assignment: CDR1 MDHEN and CDR2 SYDVKM. This CDR3 contains 17 residues. For the CDR3, the DNA is TGTGCCAGCAGGTTACCAGCGTCGGGACAGTCCTACTATGGCTACACCTTC. The encoded protein is CASRLPASGQSYYGYTF.

The gene calls are TRBV18 and TRBJ1-3; D remains ambiguous. The CDR3 is made up of 15 amino acids. The germline V gene encodes CDR1 KGHSH and CDR2 LQKENI. Trimming removed 3 bases at V and 4 bases at J, with 13 bases between. This CDR3 reads CASSPTRATGNTIYF. DNA for the CDR3: TGTGCCAGCTCACCTACCCGAGCAACCGGAAACACCATATATTTT.

This clone was detected once. The chain recombines TRBV6-5 with TRBJ1-2; D gene unclear. Deletions cut 2 bases from V and 4 bases from J, with 8 bases between. Germline CDR1 MNHEY, CDR2 SVGAGI. The CDR3 has 13 residues. The CDR3 region is CASSYGQSYGYTF. The CDR3 DNA follows: TGTGCCAGCAGTTACGGGCAGTCCTATGGCTACACCTTC.

This rearrangement joins TRBV6-2 or TRBV6-3 to TRBJ1-4, with TRBD1 as a possible D gene (5 bases). V was pared by 0 bases and J by 1 base, with 9 bases between. CDR3 length: 16 residues. The germline CDR1 and CDR2 sequences are MNHEY and SVGEGT. In DNA form, the CDR3 reads TGTGCCAGCAGTTACTCGAGCAGGGAAACTAATGAAAAACTGTTTTTT. Protein sequence: CASSYSSRETNEKLFF.

In nucleotides, the CDR3 is TGTGCCAGCAGTGAGGACAGGGATCAGCCCCAGCATTTT. The encoded protein is CASSEDRDQPQHF. V gene TRBV2 combines with J gene TRBJ1-5, with 8 bases lining up with TRBD1. The germline V gene has CDR1 SNHLY and CDR2 FYNNEI. V was pared by 3 bases and J by 5 bases, with 0 bases of the junction left unmatched. The CDR3 covers 13 residues. The full variable domain, completed using reference TRBV2 and TRBJ1-5, is EPEVTQTPSHQVTQMGQEVILRCVPISNHLYFYWYRQILGQKVEFLVSFYNNEISEKSEIFDDQFSVERPDGSNFTLKIRSTKLEDSAMYFCASSEDRDQPQHFGDGTRLSIL.

The chain employs TRBV10-1 and TRBJ2-2, with a possible D match to TRBD2 (6 bases). Trimming removed 1 base from V and 1 base from J, with 10 bases in between. The CDR3 is made up of 16 amino acids. Per the germline V gene, CDR1 is WNHNN and CDR2 is SYGVQD (reference sequence). The CDR3 nucleotides are TGCGCCAGCAGTGAGTTACTGGGACTGAACACCGGGGAGCTGTTTTTT. This codes for CASSELLGLNTGELFF.

This clone was counted a single time. The V gene is TRBV4-3, the J gene TRBJ1-2; D remains ambiguous. This CDR3 spans 15 amino acids. Trimming cost V 1 base and J 6 bases, with 15 bases left between them. Germline V gene lookup returns CDR1 LGHNA and CDR2 YSLEER. CDR3: CASSQVEGLLDGYTF. In DNA form, the CDR3 reads TGCGCCAGCAGCCAAGTTGAGGGCCTATTGGATGGCTACACCTTC.

This clone was seen only once. The rearrangement uses TRBV5-1 and TRBJ1-1; TRBD1 might be the D (5 bases). CDR3 size: 15 residues. With 1 base removed from V and 2 bases from J, the gap between germline ends came to 12 bases. The V gene's germline CDR1 is SGHRS and CDR2 YFSETQ. The CDR3 DNA reads as TGCGCCAGCAGCTTGTTGGGGCAGCAAAACACTGAAGCTTTCTTT. This translates into CASSLLGQQNTEAFF.

The chain carries TRBV28 and TRBJ2-7, with a weak D call TRBD1 (6 bases). Germline CDR1 is MDHEN and CDR2 is SYDVKM. The CDR3 runs 14 residues. Trimming took off 6 bases at V and 3 bases at J, with 15 bases between the two ends. The CDR3 region is CASSLQGRVYEQYF. CDR3 DNA: TGTGCCAGCAGCTTACAGGGTCGCGTCTACGAGCAGTACTTC.

Note on this clone: Different DNA sequences within this sample yield the same CDR3. The rearrangement joins TRBV5-5 to TRBJ1-1, with a tentative D call TRBD1 (5 bases). CDR3 size: 13 residues. The ends were cut back, 2 bases at V and 1 base at J, with 6 bases in the middle. CDR1 is SGHKS, CDR2 YYEKEE, per germline (reference sequence). The CDR3 bases are TGTGCCAGCAGCTTTACAGGGAACACTGAAGCTTTCTTT. Translated: CASSFTGNTEAFF. Using reference TRBV5-5 and TRBJ1-1 for the parts outside the CDR3, the full variable domain is DAGVTQSPTHLIKTRGQQVTLRCSPISGHKSVSWYQQVLGQGPQFIFQYYEKEERGRGNFPDRFSARQFPNYSSELNVNALLLGDSALYLCASSFTGNTEAFFGQGTRLTVV.

Here the CDR3 reads CASSISRGSRSPLHF. As DNA, the CDR3 is TGTGCCAGTAGTATAAGCAGGGGCTCAAGGTCACCCCTCCACTTT. This sequence joins TRBV19 and TRBJ1-6; perhaps TRBD1 as D (6 bases). Trimming removed 2 bases at V and 10 bases at J, with 15 bases between. The CDR3 is 15 amino acids. The V gene's germline CDR1 is LNHDA and CDR2 SQIVND (reference sequence).

The V gene is TRBV2, the J gene TRBJ2-2, with D possibly TRBD1 on 6 matching bases. Trimming shortened V by 7 bases and J by 1 base, and 10 bases separated the two germline ends. This CDR3 comprises 14 residues. The germline V gene has CDR1 SNHLY and CDR2 FYNNEI. The CDR3 loop reads CASNLQGNTGELFF. The CDR3 DNA follows: TGTGCCAGCAACCTACAGGGGAACACCGGGGAGCTGTTTTTT.